This TCR beta chain was documented in a study of blood T cells in healthy people across ages. This clonotype has at least ten counts. Antigen: not known. V shed 0 bases and J shed 2 bases, with 10 bases lying between them. Per germline, CDR1 MGHRA and CDR2 YSYEKL. The CDR3 is 15 residues long. Then a second PCR, running roughly 6 to 11 cycles, was carried out with a sample-barcoded 5' primer and a J-beta primer mix. A single record per CDR3 protein comes from TCRdb applying MiXCR to the 5' RACE reads. This table has about 1,800,000 distinct CDR3 sequences, roughly 28% appearing once. The authors isolated at least 6.5 million PBMCs per sample. Samples each had at least 6 micrograms of total RNA extracted. General study points: Versus aged donors, long-lived donors had higher diversity and more naive CD4+ cells.

The TCR was taken from a woman aged 25 to 39 in good health. This chain joins TRBV4-1 and TRBJ2-5; D might be TRBD2 (6 bases). Sequencing was done on a sample of blood. In nucleotides, the CDR3 is TGCGCCAGCAGCCAAGATCCGGGAGCTCAAGAGACCCAGTACTTC. It codes for CASSQDPGAQETQYF.